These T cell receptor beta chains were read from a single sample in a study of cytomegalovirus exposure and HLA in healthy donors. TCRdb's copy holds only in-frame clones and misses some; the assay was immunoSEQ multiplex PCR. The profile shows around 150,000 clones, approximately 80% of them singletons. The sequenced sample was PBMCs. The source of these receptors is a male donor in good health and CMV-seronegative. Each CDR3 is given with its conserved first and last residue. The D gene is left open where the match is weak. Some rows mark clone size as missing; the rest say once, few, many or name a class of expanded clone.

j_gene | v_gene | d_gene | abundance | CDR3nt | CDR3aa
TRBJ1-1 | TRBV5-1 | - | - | TGCGCCAGCAGCTCCGGAGGGCCTGAAGCTTTCTTT | CASSSGGPEAFF
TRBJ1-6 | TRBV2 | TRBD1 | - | TGTGCCAGCAGGCCCCGGGACAGGGAATCACCCCTCCACTTT | CASRPRDRESPLHF
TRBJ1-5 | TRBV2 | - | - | TGTGCCAGCAGGCTCGAGCCCGGGGTCCGAAATCAGCCCCAGCATTTT | CASRLEPGVRNQPQHF
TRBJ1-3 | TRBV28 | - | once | TGTGCCAGCAGTGAGACAGAAGCCGGCTCTGGAAACACCATATATTTT | CASSETEAGSGNTIYF
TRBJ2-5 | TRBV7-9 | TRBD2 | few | TGTGCCAGCAGCTTCTCACCGGGACTAGGAGGGAGTGAGACCCAGTACTTC | CASSFSPGLGGSETQYF
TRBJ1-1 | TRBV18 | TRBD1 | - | TGTGCCAGCTCACCCCAGGGGGTGGGGAACACTGAAGCTTTCTTT | CASSPQGVGNTEAFF
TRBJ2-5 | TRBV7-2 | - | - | TGTGCCAGCAGCTTAGAGGGGGATGGGACCCAGTACTTC | CASSLEGDGTQYF
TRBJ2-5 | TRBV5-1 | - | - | TGCGCCAGCAGCTTGGCGGGGGTACAAGAGACCCAGTACTTC | CASSLAGVQETQYF
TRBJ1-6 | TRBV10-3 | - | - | TGTGCCATCAATCAGGGCTCCCCTAATTCACCTCTCCACTTT | CAINQGSPNSPLHF
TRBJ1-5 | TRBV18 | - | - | TGTGCCAGCTCACTCGGGGGGCCCCTTCAGCCCCAGCATTTT | CASSLGGPLQPQHF
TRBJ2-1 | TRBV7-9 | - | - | TGTGCCAGCGTAGCACACCACAATGAGCAGTTCTTC | CASVAHHNEQFF
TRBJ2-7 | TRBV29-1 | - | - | TGCAGCGTTGTGCTGGCAGGGGACTACGAGCAGTACTTC | CSVVLAGDYEQYF
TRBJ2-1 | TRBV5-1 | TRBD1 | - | TGCGCCAGCTTACCGCCCTCGACAGGGACGGACAATGAGCAGTTCTTC | CASLPPSTGTDNEQFF
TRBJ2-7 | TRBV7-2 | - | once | TGTGCCAGCAGCTTCGACAAATCGAACAGCGAGCAGTACTTC | CASSFDKSNSEQYF
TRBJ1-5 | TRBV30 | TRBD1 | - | TGTGCCTGGAGTGTCGGGACAGGGCTTAATCAGCCCCAGCATTTT | CAWSVGTGLNQPQHF
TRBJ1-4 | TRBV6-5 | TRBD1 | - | TGTGCCAGCAGCCACCGGGACAGGGGTGAAAAACTGTTTTTT | CASSHRDRGEKLFF
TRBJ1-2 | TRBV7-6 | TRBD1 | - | TGTGCCAGCAGCTCCGGGACAGGGGGTGTTTCGCCCTATGGCTACACCTTC | CASSSGTGGVSPYGYTF
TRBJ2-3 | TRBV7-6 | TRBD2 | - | TGTGCCAGCAGCTTATGGGCGCTAGCGGGGGGCCAAGCCTTAATTACAGATACGCAGTATTTT | CASSLWALAGGQALITDTQYF
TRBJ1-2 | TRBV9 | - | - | TGTGCCAGCAGCGTAGCAGGGGACTATGGCTACACCTTC | CASSVAGDYGYTF
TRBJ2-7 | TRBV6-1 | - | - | TGTGCCAGTTATGAGACCTACGAGCAGTACTTC | CASYETYEQYF
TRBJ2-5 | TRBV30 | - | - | TGTGCCTGGAGTGTACTAACAGAGACCCAGTACTTC | CAWSVLTETQYF
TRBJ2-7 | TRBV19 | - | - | TGTGCCAGTAGTATAAGGGCGACAGACTACGAGCAGTACTTC | CASSIRATDYEQYF
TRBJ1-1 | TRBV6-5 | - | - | TGTGCCAGCCATAAACCAGGGGACAACACTGAAGCTTTCTTT | CASHKPGDNTEAFF
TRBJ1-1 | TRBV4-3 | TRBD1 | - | TGCGCCAGCAGCCAAGATGAAGGGGGCCCTGCCCGTGAAGCTTTCTTT | CASSQDEGGPAREAFF
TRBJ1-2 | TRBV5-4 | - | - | TGTGCCAGCAAGAAAGAAACAGGGAGTCAGGGCTACACCTTC | CASKKETGSQGYTF
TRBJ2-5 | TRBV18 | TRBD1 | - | TGTGCCAGCTCAGCGGGGACAGGGGGCCGGGAGACCCAGTACTTC | CASSAGTGGRETQYF
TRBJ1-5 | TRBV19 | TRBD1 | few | TGTGCCAGTAGTATGGGACAGGGTCGCAATCAGCCCCAGCATTTT | CASSMGQGRNQPQHF
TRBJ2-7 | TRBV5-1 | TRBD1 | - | TGCGCCAGCAGCTTGGTTGGGGGACAGGGGACCTACGAGCAGTACTTC | CASSLVGGQGTYEQYF
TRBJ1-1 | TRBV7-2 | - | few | TGTGCCAGCAGCTTAGGAGCGGGGGGAGAAGCTTTCTTT | CASSLGAGGEAFF
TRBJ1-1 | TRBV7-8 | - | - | TGTGCCAGCAGCTTTACAGCGAACACTGAAGCTTTCTTT | CASSFTANTEAFF
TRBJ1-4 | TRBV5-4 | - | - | TGTGCCAGCAGCTTGGCGGGCGCCAGTAGCGCAAAACTGTTTTTT | CASSLAGASSAKLFF
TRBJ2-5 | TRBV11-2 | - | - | TGTGCCAGCAGCTTAGGGGGCCGGATAGAGACCCAGTACTTC | CASSLGGRIETQYF
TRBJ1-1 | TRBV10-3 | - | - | TGTGCCATCGGGGGGGAGGACACTGAAGCTTTCTTT | CAIGGEDTEAFF